This record looks at one TCR beta chain sequence and its context. Its antigen is not known. This sample was included in a study of shared clonotypes between healthy human individuals. Measured with immunoSEQ multiplex PCR; TCRdb has only the in-frame clones, and not every one. Among about 2.2 million clones listed, 80% to 95% were seen once. Only CD45RO-negative cells positively selected for CCR7 counted as naive CD8 cells, so terminally differentiated effector memory CD45RA+ cells were excluded. Trimming took off 2 bases at V and 2 bases at J, with 14 bases between the two ends. Germline V CDR1 and CDR2: SEHNR, FQNEAQ (reference sequence). This CDR3 has 16 residues. Findings of the study overall: Clonotypes shared by all four sorted-subset donors had higher generation probabilities than non-shared clonotypes. It was observed that roughly 4.8% of naive CD4 clonotypes were shared across a handful of donors.

The chain couples TRBV7-9 to TRBJ2-3, with D uncertain. Sequencing was performed on naive CD8+ T cells from PBMCs. The receptor comes from a man between 18 and 35 years old in good health. Some clones in this sample may be carry-over from other donors' samples. DNA for the CDR3: TGTGCCAGCAGCTTAATTCATCTGGAGCCCACAGATACGCAGTATTTT. It codes for CASSLIHLEPTDTQYF.